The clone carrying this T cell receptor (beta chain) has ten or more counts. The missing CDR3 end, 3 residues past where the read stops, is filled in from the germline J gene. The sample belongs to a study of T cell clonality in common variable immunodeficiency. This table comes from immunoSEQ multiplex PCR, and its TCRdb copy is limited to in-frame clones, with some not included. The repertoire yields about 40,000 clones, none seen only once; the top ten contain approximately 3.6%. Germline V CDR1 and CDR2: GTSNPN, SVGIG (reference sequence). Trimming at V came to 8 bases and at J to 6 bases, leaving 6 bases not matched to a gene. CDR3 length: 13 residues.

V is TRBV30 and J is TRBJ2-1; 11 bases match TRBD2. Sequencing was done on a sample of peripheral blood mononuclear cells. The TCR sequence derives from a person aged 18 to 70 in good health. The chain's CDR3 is CAVRLAGINEQFF. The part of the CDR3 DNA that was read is TGTGCCGTCAGACTAGCGGGAATCAATGAG.